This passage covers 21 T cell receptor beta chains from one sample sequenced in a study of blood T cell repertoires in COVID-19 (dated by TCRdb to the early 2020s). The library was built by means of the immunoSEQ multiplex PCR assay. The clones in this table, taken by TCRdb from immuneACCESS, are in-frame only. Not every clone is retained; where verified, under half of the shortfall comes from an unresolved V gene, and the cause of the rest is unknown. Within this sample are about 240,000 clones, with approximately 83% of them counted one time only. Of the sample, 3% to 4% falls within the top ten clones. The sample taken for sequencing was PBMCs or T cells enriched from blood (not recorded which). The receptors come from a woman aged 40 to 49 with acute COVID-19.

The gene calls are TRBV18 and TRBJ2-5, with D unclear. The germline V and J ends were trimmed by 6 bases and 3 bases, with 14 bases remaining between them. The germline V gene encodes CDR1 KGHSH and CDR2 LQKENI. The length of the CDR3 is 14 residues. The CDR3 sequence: CASSYGTQEETQYF. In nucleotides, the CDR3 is TGTGCCAGCTCTTATGGAACCCAGGAAGAGACCCAGTACTTC. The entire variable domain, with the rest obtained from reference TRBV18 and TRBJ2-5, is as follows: NAGVMQNPRHLVRRRGQEARLRCSPMKGHSHVYWYRQLPEEGLKFMVYLQKENIIDESGMPKERFSAEFPKEGPSILRIQQVVRGDSAAYFCASSYGTQEETQYFGPGTRLLVL.

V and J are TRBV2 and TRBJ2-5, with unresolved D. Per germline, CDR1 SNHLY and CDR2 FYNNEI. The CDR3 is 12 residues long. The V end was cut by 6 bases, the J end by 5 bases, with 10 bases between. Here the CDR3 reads CASSQIVETQYF. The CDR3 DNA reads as TGTGCCAGCAGCCAAATTGTGGAGACCCAGTACTTC.

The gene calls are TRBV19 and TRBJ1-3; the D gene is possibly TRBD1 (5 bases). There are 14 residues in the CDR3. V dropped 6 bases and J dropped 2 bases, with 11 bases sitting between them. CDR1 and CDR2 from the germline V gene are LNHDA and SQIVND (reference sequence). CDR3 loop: CASRVTDPGNTIYF. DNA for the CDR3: TGTGCCAGTAGGGTGACAGATCCTGGAAACACCATATATTTT.

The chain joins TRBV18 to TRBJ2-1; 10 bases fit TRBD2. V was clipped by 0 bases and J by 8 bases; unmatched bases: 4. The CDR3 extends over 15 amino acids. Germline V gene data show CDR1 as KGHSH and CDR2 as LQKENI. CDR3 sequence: CASSPPGLAGDEQFF. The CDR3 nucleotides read TGTGCCAGCTCACCACCGGGGCTAGCGGGAGATGAGCAGTTCTTC. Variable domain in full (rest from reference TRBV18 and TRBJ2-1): NAGVMQNPRHLVRRRGQEARLRCSPMKGHSHVYWYRQLPEEGLKFMVYLQKENIIDESGMPKERFSAEFPKEGPSILRIQQVVRGDSAAYFCASSPPGLAGDEQFFGPGTRLTVL.

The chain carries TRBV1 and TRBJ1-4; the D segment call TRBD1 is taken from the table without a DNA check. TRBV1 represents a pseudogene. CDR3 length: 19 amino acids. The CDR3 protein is CTSSPRGVQGQLTNEKLFF. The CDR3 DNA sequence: TGCACCAGCAGCCCAAGGGGGGTACAGGGGCAGCTGACTAATGAAAAACTGTTTTTT.

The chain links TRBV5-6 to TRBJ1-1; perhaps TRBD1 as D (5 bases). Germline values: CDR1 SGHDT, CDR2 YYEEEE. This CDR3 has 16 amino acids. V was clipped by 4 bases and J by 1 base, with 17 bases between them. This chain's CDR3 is CASSIRDSSANTEAFF. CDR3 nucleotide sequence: TGTGCCAGCAGCATCCGGGACTCCAGTGCGAACACTGAAGCTTTCTTT. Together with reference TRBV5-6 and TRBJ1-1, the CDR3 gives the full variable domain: DAGVTQSPTHLIKTRGQQVTLRCSPKSGHDTVSWYQQALGQGPQFIFQYYEEEERQRGNFPDRFSGHQFPNYSSELNVNALLLGDSALYLCASSIRDSSANTEAFFGQGTRLTVV.

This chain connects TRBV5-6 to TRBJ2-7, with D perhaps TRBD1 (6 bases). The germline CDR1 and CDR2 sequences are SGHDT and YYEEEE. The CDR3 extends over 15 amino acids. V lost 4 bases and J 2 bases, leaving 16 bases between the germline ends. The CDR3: CASSRLGTLTYEQYF. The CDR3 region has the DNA TGTGCCAGCAGCCGATTGGGGACATTGACCTACGAGCAGTACTTC.

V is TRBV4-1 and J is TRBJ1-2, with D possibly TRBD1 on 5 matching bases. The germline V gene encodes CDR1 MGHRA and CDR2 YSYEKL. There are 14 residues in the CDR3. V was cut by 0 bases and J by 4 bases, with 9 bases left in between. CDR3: CASSQEEGLYGYTF. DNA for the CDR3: TGCGCCAGCAGCCAAGAGGAGGGGCTCTATGGCTACACCTTC.

This chain's CDR3 is CASTWLAGDTGELFF. The CDR3 bases are TGTGCCAGTACCTGGCTAGCGGGAGACACCGGGGAGCTGTTTTTT. This sequence joins TRBV19 and TRBJ2-2, with 10 bases lining up with TRBD2. Germline V gene sequence: CDR1 LNHDA, CDR2 SQIVND (reference sequence). V shed 7 bases, J shed 3 bases, and the junction held 5 bases outside the gene matches. This CDR3 is 15 amino acids long.

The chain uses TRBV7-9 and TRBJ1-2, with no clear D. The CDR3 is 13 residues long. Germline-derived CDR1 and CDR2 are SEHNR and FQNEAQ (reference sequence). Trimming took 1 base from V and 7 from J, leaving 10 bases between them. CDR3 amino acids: CASSLERQLGYTF. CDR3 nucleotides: TGTGCCAGCAGCTTAGAGCGTCAGCTTGGCTACACCTTC.

The CDR3 DNA is TGTGCCAGCAGTTTACCTCGACAGGGGTTGAACACTGAAGCTTTCTTT. Translating gives CASSLPRQGLNTEAFF. This chain uses TRBV6-5 with TRBJ1-1; 8 nucleotides line up with TRBD1. Germline CDR1 reads MNHEY; CDR2 reads SVGAGI. CDR3 length equals 16 residues. The J segment lost 0 bases and the V segment lost 4 bases, leaving 7 bases of the junction unmatched.

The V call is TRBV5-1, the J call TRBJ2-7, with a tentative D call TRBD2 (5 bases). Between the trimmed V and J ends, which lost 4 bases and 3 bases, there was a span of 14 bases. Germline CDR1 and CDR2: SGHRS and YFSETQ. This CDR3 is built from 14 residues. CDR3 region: CASSLDGVSYEQYF. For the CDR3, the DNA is TGCGCCAGCAGCCTGGACGGGGTCAGCTACGAGCAGTACTTC.

The chain's CDR3 is CASALLASNTGELFF. In DNA, the CDR3 is TGTGCCTCAGCTCTATTAGCTAGCAATACCGGGGAGCTGTTTTTT. The chain carries TRBV6-5 and TRBJ2-2; perhaps TRBD2 as D (5 bases). The CDR3 loop spans 15 amino acids. The V end lost 11 bases, the J end lost 5 bases, and 21 bases lay between the germline ends. The germline CDR1 and CDR2 sequences are MNHEY and SVGAGI.

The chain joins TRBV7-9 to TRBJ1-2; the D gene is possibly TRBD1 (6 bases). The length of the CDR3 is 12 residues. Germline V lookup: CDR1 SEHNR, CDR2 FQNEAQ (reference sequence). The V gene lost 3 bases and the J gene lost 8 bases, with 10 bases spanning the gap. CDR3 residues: CASSFTGIGYTF. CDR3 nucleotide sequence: TGTGCCAGCAGCTTTACAGGGATAGGCTACACCTTC.

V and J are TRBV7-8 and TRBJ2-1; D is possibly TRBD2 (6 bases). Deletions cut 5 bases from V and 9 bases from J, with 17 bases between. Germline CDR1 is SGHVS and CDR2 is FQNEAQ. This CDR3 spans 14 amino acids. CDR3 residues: CASSHRLGFSEQFF. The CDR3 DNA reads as TGTGCCAGCAGCCACAGACTAGGGTTCAGTGAGCAGTTCTTC.

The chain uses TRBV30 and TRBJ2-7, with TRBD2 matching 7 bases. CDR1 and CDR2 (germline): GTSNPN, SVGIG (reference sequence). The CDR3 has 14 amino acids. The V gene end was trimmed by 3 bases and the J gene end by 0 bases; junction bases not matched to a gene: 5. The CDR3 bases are TGTGCCTGGAGCTTCGCGGGGGTCTCCTACGAGCAGTACTTC. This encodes CAWSFAGVSYEQYF.

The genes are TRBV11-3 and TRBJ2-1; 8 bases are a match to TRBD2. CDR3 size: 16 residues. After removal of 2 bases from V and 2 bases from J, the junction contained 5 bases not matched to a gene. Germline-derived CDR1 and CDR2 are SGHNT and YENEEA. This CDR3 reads CASSLRAGDPYNEQFF. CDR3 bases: TGTGCCAGCAGCTTAAGAGCGGGAGATCCCTACAATGAGCAGTTCTTC.

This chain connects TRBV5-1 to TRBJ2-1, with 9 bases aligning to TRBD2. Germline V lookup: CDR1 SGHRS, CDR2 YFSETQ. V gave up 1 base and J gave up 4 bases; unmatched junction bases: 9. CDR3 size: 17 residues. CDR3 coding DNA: TGCGCCAGCAGCTTGCGAGGCGGGAGGGCGGTTTACAATGAGCAGTTCTTC. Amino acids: CASSLRGGRAVYNEQFF.

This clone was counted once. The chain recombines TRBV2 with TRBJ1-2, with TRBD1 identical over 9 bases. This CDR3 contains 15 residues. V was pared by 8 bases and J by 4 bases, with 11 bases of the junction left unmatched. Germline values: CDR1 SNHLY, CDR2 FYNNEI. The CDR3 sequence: CASEAPGQGAYGYTF. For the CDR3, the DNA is TGTGCCAGCGAGGCTCCGGGACAGGGAGCCTATGGCTACACCTTC. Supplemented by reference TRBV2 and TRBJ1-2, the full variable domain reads EPEVTQTPSHQVTQMGQEVILRCVPISNHLYFYWYRQILGQKVEFLVSFYNNEISEKSEIFDDQFSVERPDGSNFTLKIRSTKLEDSAMYFCASEAPGQGAYGYTFGSGTRLTVV.

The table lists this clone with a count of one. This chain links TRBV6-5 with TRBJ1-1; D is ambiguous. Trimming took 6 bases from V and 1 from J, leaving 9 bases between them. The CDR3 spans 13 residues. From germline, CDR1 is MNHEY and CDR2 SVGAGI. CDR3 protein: CASRLGENTEAFF. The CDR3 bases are TGTGCCAGCAGACTGGGAGAGAACACTGAAGCTTTCTTT.

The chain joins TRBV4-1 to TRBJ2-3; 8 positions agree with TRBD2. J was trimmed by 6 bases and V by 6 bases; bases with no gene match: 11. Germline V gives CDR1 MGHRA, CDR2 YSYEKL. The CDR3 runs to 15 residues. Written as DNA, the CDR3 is TGCGCCAGCAGTGACGGAGCGGGAGCGGGTGATACGCAGTATTTT. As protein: CASSDGAGAGDTQYF.